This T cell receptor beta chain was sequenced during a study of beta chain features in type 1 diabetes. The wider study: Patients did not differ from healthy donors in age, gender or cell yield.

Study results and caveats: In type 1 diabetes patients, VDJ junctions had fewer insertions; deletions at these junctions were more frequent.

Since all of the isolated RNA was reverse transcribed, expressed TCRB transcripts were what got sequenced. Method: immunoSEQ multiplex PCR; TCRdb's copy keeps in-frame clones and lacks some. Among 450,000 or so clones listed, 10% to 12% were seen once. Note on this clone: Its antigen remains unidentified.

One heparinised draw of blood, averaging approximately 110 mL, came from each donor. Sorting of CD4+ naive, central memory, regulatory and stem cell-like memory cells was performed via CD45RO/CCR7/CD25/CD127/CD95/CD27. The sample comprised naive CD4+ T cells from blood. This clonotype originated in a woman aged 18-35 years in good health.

Written as DNA, the CDR3 is TGTGCCAGCAGCTTACTACAAGGCCTGGATGGCTACACCTTC. It is translated as CASSLLQGLDGYTF. The genes are TRBV7-9 and TRBJ1-2, with D hard to call. The CDR3 is 14 residues long. V was cut by 2 bases and J by 6 bases, with 13 bases left in between. Germline V gene sequence: CDR1 SEHNR, CDR2 FQNEAQ (reference sequence).